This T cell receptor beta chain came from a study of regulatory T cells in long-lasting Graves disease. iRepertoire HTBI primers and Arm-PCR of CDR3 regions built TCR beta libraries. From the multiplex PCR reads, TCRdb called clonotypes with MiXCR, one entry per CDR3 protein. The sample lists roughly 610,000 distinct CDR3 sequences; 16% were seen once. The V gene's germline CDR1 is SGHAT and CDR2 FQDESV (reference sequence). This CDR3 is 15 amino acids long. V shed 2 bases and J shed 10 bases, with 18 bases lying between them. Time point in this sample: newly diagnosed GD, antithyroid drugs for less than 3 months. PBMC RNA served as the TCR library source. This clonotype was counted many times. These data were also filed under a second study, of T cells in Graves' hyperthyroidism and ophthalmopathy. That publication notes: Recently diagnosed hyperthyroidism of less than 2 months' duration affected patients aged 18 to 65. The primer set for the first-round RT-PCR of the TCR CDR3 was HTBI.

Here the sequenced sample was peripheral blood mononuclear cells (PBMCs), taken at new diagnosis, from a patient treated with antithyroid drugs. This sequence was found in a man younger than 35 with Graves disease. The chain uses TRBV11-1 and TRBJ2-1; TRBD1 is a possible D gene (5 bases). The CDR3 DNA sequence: TGTGCCAGCAGCTTACCCTTGGGGCGGACATCCGAGCAGTTCTTC. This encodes CASSLPLGRTSEQFF.